This TCR beta chain was recovered during a study of T cell changes during pregnancy in multiple sclerosis. Assay used: immunoSEQ multiplex PCR; TCRdb lists only in-frame clones, some missing. The data hold about 45,000 clones, with roughly 91% observed a single time. The V gene's germline CDR1 is SGHDT and CDR2 YYEEEE. Trimming removed 4 bases from V and 5 bases from J; junction bases left unmatched: 5. This CDR3 is built from 13 residues. The receptor was isolated from a female donor with multiple sclerosis, enrolled in a pregnancy study. The chain carries TRBV5-6 and TRBJ1-1, with 7 nucleotides matching TRBD1. The input for sequencing was CD4+ T cells from peripheral blood mononuclear cells, taken in the first trimester of pregnancy. The CDR3 DNA reads as TGTGCCAGCAGCCCATACAGGGGTACTGAAGCTTTCTTT. As protein: CASSPYRGTEAFF.